This is a list of T cell receptor beta chains from one sample in a study of Graves' ophthalmopathy and Graves' hyperthyroidism. TCRdb reprocessed the multiplex PCR reads with MiXCR, giving one entry per CDR3 protein. This sample carries approximately 210,000 distinct CDR3 sequences, under 25% of them seen once, and the ten largest clones take around 45%. Sequencing input: peripheral blood. All receptors come from a woman between 50 and 59 years old with Graves' ophthalmopathy. The CDR3 runs from the conserved cysteine through the conserved F or W. A D gene is named only where the DNA matches it firmly. Some rows mark clone size as missing; the rest say once, few, many or name a class of expanded clone.

J gene | V gene | clone size | CDR3 length | D gene | CDR3 protein | CDR3 DNA
TRBJ2-5 | TRBV7-3 | many | 15 | . | CASSLTPGYQETQYF | TGTGCCAGCAGCTTAACCCCGGGCTACCAAGAGACCCAGTACTTC
TRBJ2-6 | TRBV12-3/TRBV12-4 | many | 14 | . | CASSYRAGANVLTF | TGTGCCAGCAGTTACAGGGCTGGGGCCAACGTCCTGACTTTC
TRBJ1-1 | TRBV27 | many | 12 | . | CAGACRNTEAFF | TGTGCCGGGGCTTGCAGGAACACTGAAGCTTTCTTT
TRBJ1-1 | TRBV18 | few | 15 | TRBD1 | CASSPPRTGSFEAFF | TGTGCCAGCTCACCGCCCCGGACAGGGTCCTTTGAAGCTTTCTTT
TRBJ1-1 | TRBV27 | many | 15 | TRBD1 | CASRGRRQGNTEAFF | TGTGCCAGCAGGGGGAGGCGACAGGGTAACACTGAAGCTTTCTTT
TRBJ2-7 | TRBV11-2 | many | 12 | . | CASTNRVYEQYF | TGTGCCAGCACTAACAGGGTCTACGAGCAGTACTTC
TRBJ2-5 | TRBV13 | many | 13 | TRBD1 | CASSFGQGETQYF | TGTGCCAGCAGCTTTGGACAGGGAGAGACCCAGTACTTC
TRBJ2-2 | TRBV7-8 | . | 13 | . | CASSTKGTGELFF | TGTGCCAGCAGCACAAAGGGGACCGGGGAGCTGTTTTTT
TRBJ1-1 | TRBV19 | many | 14 | . | CASSEGHGGAEAFF | TGTGCCAGTAGTGAGGGGCATGGAGGGGCTGAAGCTTTCTTT
TRBJ1-1 | TRBV5-1 | . | 14 | . | CASSLHRVDTEAFF | TGCGCCAGCAGCTTGCACAGGGTAGACACTGAAGCTTTCTTT
TRBJ2-7 | TRBV6-1 | . | 15 | . | CASSRAGPPNYEQYF | TGTGCCAGCAGCAGAGCTGGACCACCCAACTACGAGCAGTACTTC
TRBJ2-6 | TRBV6-1 | few | 15 | . | CASSPSSSGANVLTF | TGTGCCAGCAGTCCTTCAAGCTCTGGGGCCAACGTCCTGACTTTC
TRBJ2-7 | TRBV12-3/TRBV12-4 | many | 16 | TRBD1 | CASSYTTGALVYEQYF | TGTGCCAGCAGTTATACCACAGGGGCGCTCGTTTACGAGCAGTACTTC
TRBJ2-1 | TRBV29-1 | many | 15 | . | CSVVPEGMDYNEQFF | TGCAGCGTGGTCCCCGAGGGAATGGATTACAATGAGCAGTTCTTC
TRBJ2-5 | TRBV9 | many | 16 | TRBD2 | CASSVDGGGGGETQYF | TGTGCCAGCAGCGTAGATGGGGGGGGAGGAGGGGAGACCCAGTACTTC
TRBJ2-1 | TRBV27 | many | 12 | . | CASSPDYNEQFF | TGTGCCAGCAGTCCCGACTACAATGAGCAGTTCTTC
TRBJ1-5 | TRBV20-1 | many | 14 | TRBD1 | CSAPDRGLSQPQHF | TGCAGTGCTCCGGACAGGGGGCTTAGTCAGCCCCAGCATTTT
TRBJ2-2 | TRBV5-1 | few | 16 | TRBD2 | CASSTTTSGKGGELFF | TGCGCCAGCAGCACCACGACTAGCGGGAAAGGCGGGGAGCTGTTTTTT
TRBJ1-2 | TRBV30 | many | 14 | . | CAWKGSRNFYGYTF | TGTGCCTGGAAGGGCAGTCGAAACTTCTATGGCTACACCTTC